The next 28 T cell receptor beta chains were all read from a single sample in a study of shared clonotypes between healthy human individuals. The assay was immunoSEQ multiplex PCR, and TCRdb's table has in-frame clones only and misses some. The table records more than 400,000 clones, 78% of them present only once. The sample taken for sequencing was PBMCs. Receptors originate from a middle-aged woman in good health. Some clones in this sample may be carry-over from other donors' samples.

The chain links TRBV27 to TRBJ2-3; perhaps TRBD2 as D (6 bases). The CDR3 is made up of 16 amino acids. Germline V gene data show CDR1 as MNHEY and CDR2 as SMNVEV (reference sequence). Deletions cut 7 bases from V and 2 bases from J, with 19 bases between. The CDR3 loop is CASTKLGGGVTDTQYF. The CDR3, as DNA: TGTGCCAGCACCAAACTGGGTGGAGGGGTCACAGATACGCAGTATTTT.

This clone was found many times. CDR3 in amino acids: CASSDGGGGADGYTF. In nucleotides, the CDR3 is TGTGCCAGCAGTGACGGAGGAGGGGGCGCGGATGGCTACACCTTC. The rearrangement links TRBV6-4 to TRBJ1-2; 7 nucleotides agree with TRBD1. The CDR3 totals 15 residues. The trim removed 2 bases at V and 6 bases at J, leaving 9 bases unmatched. Germline CDR1 reads MRHNA; CDR2 reads SNTAGT.

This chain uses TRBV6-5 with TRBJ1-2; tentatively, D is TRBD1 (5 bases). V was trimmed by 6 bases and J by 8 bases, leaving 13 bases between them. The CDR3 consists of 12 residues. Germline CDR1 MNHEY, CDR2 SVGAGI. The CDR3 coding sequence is TGTGCCAGCAGCCCCCGGGGGAGGGGCTACACCTTC. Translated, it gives CASSPRGRGYTF.

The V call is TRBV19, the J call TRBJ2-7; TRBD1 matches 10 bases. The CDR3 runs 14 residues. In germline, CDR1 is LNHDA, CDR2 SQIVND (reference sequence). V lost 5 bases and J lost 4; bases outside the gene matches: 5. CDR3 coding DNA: TGTGCCAGTAGTCCCGGGACAGGGGAATACGAGCAGTACTTC. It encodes CASSPGTGEYEQYF.

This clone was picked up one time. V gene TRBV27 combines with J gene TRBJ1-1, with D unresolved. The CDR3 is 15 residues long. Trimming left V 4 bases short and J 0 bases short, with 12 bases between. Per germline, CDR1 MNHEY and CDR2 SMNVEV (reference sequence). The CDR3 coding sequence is TGTGCCAGCAGTTGGATCCGTGAGGTGAACACTGAAGCTTTCTTT. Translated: CASSWIREVNTEAFF.

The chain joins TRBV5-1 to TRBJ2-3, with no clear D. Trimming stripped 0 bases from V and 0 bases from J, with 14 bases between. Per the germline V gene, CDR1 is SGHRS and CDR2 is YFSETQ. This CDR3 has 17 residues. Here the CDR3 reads CASSLATTVPSTDTQYF. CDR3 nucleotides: TGCGCCAGCAGCTTGGCCACCACAGTCCCTAGCACAGATACGCAGTATTTT.

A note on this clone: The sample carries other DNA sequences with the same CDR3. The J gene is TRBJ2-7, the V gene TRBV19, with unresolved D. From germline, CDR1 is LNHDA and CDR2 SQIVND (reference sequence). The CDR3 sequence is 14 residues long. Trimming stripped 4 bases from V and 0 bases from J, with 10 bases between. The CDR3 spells CASSKDGSSYEQYF. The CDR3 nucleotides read TGTGCCAGTAGTAAGGACGGGTCCTCCTACGAGCAGTACTTC.

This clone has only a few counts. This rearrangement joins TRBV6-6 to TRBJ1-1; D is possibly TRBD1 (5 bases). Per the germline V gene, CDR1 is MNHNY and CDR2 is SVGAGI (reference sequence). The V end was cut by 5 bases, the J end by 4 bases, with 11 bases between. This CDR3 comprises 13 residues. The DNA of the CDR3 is TGTGCCAGCAGTACCCAGGGTGCCACTGAAGCTTTCTTT. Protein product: CASSTQGATEAFF.

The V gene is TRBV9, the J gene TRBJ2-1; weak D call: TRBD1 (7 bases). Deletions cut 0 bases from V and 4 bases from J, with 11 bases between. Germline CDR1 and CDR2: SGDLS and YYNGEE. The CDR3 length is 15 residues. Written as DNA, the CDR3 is TGTGCCAGCAGCGTAGCGGAGGGGGCGTACAATGAGCAGTTCTTC. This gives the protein CASSVAEGAYNEQFF.

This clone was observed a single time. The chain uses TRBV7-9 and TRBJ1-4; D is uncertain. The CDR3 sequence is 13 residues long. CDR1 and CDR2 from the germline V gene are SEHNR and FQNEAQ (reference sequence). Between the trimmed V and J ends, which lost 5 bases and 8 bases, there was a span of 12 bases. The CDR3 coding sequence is TGTGCCAGCAGCCGGGCCATGGGGGAAAAACTGTTTTTT. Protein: CASSRAMGEKLFF.

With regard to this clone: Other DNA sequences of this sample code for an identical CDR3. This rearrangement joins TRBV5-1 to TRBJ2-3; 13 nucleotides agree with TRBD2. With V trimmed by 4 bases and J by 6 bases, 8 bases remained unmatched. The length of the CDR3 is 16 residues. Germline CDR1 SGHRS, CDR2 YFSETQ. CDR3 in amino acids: CASSPRTSGSADTQYF. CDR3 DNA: TGCGCCAGCAGCCCCCGGACTAGCGGGAGTGCGGATACGCAGTATTTT.

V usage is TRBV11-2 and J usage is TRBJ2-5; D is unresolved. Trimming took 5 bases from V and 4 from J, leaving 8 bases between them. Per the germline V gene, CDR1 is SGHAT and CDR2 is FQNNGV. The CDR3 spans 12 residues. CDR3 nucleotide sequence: TGTGCCAGCAGCCTCTCCCGAGAGACCCAGTACTTC. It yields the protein CASSLSRETQYF.

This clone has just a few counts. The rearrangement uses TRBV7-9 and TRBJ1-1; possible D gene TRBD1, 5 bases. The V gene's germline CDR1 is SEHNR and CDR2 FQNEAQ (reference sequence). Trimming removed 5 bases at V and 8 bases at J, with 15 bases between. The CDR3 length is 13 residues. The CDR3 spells CASSPPGGNEAFF. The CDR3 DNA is TGTGCCAGCAGCCCGCCCGGGGGTAACGAAGCTTTCTTT.

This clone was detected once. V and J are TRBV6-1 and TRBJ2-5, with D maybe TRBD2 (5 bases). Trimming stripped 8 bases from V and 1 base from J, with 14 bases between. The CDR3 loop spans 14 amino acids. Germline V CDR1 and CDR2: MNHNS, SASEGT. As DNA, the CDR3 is TGTGCCAGCGAGAGGGATCCACTCCAAGAGACCCAGTACTTC. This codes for CASERDPLQETQYF.

CDR3 bases: TGTGCCAGCTCCCTCGGGGGACTAGCGGGATCCGGGGAGCTGTTTTTT. It encodes CASSLGGLAGSGELFF. The chain recombines TRBV18 with TRBJ2-2, with 13 bases matching TRBD2. The ends lost 6 bases at V and 6 bases at J; junction bases unmatched: 7. Germline V gene data show CDR1 as KGHSH and CDR2 as LQKENI. The CDR3 is made up of 16 amino acids.

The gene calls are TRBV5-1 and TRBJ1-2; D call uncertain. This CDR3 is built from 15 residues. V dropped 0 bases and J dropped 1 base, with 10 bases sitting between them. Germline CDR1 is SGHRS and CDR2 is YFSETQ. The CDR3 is CASSLGPQINYGYTF. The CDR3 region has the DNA TGCGCCAGCAGCTTGGGACCACAAATTAACTATGGCTACACCTTC.

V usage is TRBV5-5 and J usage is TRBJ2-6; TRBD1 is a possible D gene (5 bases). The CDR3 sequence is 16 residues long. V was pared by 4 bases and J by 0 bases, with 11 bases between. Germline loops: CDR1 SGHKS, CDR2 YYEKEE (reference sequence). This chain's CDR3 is CASSATVSSGANVLTF. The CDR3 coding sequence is TGTGCCAGCAGCGCGACAGTCTCCTCTGGGGCCAACGTCCTGACTTTC.

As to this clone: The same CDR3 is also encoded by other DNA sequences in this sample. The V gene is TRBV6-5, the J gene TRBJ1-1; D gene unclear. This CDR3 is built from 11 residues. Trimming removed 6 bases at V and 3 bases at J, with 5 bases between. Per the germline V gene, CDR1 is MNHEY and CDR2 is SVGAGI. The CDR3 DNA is TGTGCCAGCAGGCGGGACACTGAAGCTTTCTTT. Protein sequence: CASRRDTEAFF.

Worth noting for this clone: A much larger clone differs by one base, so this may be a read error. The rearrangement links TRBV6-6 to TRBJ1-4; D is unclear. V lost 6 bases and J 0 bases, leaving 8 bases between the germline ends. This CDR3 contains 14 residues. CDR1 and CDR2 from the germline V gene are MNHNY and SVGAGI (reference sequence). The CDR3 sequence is CASSWTSTNEKLFF. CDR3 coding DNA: TGTGCCAGCAGCTGGACCTCAACTAATGAAAAACTGTTTTTT.

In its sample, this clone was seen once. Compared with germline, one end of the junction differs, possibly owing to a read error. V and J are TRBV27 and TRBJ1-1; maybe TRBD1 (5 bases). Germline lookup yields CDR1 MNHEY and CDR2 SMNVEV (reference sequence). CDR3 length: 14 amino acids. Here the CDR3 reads CASGLGVVSSEAFF. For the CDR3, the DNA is TGTGCCAGCGGTTTAGGGGTAGTTTCGTCTGAAGCTTTCTTT.

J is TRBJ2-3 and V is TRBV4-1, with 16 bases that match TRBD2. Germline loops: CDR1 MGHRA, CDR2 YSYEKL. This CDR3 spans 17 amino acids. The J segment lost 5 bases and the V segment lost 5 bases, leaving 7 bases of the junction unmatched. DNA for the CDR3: TGCGCCAGCAGCACGGGACTAGCGGGAGGGCCGTTAGATACGCAGTATTTT. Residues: CASSTGLAGGPLDTQYF.

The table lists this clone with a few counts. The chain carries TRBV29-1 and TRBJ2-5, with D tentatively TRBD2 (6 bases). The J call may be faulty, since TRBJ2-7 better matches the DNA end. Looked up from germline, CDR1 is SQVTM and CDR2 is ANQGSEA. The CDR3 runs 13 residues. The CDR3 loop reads CSVEEGSSYEQYF. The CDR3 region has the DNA TGCAGCGTTGAGGAGGGTAGCTCCTACGAGCAGTACTTC.

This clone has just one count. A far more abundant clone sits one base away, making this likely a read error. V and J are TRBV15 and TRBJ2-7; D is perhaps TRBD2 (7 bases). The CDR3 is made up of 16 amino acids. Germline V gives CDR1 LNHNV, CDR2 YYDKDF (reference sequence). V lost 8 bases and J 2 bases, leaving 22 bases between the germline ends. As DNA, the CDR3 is TGTGCCACCGGCTTGCAAATGCGGGGGCCACCCTACGAGCAGTACTTC. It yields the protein CATGLQMRGPPYEQYF.

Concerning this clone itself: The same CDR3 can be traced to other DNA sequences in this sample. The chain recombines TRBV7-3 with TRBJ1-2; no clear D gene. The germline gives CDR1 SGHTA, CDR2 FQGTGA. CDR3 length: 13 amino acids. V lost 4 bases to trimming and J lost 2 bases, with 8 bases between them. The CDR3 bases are TGTGCCAGCAGCTCAGACGGCAACTATGGCTACACCTTC. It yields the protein CASSSDGNYGYTF.

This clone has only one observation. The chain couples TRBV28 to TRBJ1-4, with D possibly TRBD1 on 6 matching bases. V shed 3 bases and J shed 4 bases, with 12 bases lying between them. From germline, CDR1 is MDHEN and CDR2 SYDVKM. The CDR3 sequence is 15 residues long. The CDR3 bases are TGTGCCAGCAGTTTGGGGGGGGGCCTTAATGAAAAACTGTTTTTT. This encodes CASSLGGGLNEKLFF.

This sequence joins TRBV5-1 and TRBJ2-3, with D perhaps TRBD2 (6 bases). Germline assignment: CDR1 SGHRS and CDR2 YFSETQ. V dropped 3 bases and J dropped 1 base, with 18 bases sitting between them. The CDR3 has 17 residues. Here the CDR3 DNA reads TGCGCCAGCAGCTCCCTCCCGGACACGGGGGGCACAGATACGCAGTATTTT. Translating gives CASSSLPDTGGTDTQYF.

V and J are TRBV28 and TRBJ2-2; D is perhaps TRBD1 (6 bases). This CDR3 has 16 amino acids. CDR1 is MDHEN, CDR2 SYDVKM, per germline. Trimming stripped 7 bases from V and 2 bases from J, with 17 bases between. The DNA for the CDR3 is TGTGCCAGCACCTCGATATCGGACAGAAACACCGGGGAGCTGTTTTTT. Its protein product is CASTSISDRNTGELFF.

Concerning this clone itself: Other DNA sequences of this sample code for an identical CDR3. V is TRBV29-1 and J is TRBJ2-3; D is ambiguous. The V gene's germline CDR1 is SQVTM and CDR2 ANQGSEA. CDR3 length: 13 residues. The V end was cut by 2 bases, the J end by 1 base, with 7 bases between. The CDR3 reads CSVESRGTDTQYF. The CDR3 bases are TGCAGCGTTGAATCTAGAGGCACAGATACGCAGTATTTT.